Following are 18 T cell receptor beta chains from one sample sequenced in a study of human T cells and chemical hapten exposure. Time point defined: patch test 1, 2 weeks after DPC sensitization. Described treatment: therapeutic diphenylcyclopropenone sensitization with weekly scalp DPC. A single record per CDR3 protein comes from TCRdb applying MiXCR to the RACE reads. In the table there are fewer than 150,000 distinct CDR3 sequences, 12% to 15% of which are singletons. Sequencing used whole blood, obtained in connection with sensitization to the hapten diphenylcyclopropenone (DPC). Every receptor here comes from a man younger than 35 with alopecia areata. Some clones in this sample may be carry-over from other donors' samples.

This clonotype turned up a few times. The rearrangement uses TRBV7-9 and TRBJ2-7; D not certain. With 4 bases removed from V and 3 bases from J, the gap between germline ends came to 16 bases. Germline V gene lookup returns CDR1 SEHNR and CDR2 FQNEAQ (reference sequence). CDR3 length: 15 amino acids. Here the CDR3 DNA reads TGTGCCAGCAGCTATCCTCCCCGCGCTTTCTACGAGCAGTACTTC. Residues: CASSYPPRAFYEQYF.

This CDR3 is CASSLLPGYTDTQYF. The CDR3, as DNA: TGTGCCAGCAGCTTGCTTCCCGGGTACACAGATACGCAGTATTTT. This chain uses TRBV5-5 with TRBJ2-3; D unresolved. Trimming left V 1 base short and J 2 bases short, with 11 bases between. The germline V gene encodes CDR1 SGHKS and CDR2 YYEKEE (reference sequence). The CDR3 is made up of 15 amino acids.

This clonotype came up a few times. The V gene is TRBV12-3 or TRBV12-4, the J gene TRBJ1-1; TRBD1 is a possible D gene (6 bases). Trimming left V 6 bases short and J 2 bases short, with 10 bases between. The CDR3 runs to 13 residues. CDR3: CASRETGNTEAFF. The DNA of the CDR3 is TGTGCCAGCAGGGAGACAGGTAACACTGAAGCTTTCTTT.

The chain couples TRBV28 to TRBJ2-1; no clear D gene. Germline CDR1 and CDR2: MDHEN and SYDVKM. There are 16 residues in the CDR3. The V end lost 5 bases, the J end lost 0 bases, and 14 bases lay between the germline ends. CDR3 bases: TGTGCCAGCAGTCTAAACCCCAGTCTCTCCTACAATGAGCAGTTCTTC. It is translated as CASSLNPSLSYNEQFF. The variable domain in full, completed from reference TRBV28 and TRBJ2-1, reads DVKVTQSSRYLVKRTGEKVFLECVQDMDHENMFWYRQDPGLGLRLIYFSYDVKMKEKGDIPEGYSVSREKKERFSLILESASTNQTSMYLCASSLNPSLSYNEQFFGPGTRLTVL.

In its sample, this clonotype was seen a few times. Its ends do not fully match the called genes, so a read error is possible. DNA for the CDR3: TGCGCCAGCAGCCAAGATAGCTATCAGCCCCAGCATTTT. Translating it yields CASSQDSYQPQHF. V usage is TRBV4-3 and J usage is TRBJ1-5, with D unresolved. The CDR3 runs 13 residues. The V gene's germline CDR1 is LGHNA and CDR2 YSLEER.

The table lists this clonotype with a few counts. The chain carries TRBV9 and TRBJ2-7; 9 bases are shared with TRBD2. Germline CDR1 and CDR2: SGDLS and YYNGEE. Trimming took 0 bases from V and 3 from J; bases not matched to a gene: 4. The CDR3 length is 15 residues. DNA for the CDR3: TGTGCCAGCAGCGTAGGTCCTAGCGGGGACTACGAGCAGTACTTC. Translating gives CASSVGPSGDYEQYF.

The CDR3 sequence: CASSYEDRNQFF. The CDR3 nucleotides read TGTGCCAGCAGCTACGAAGACAGAAATCAGTTCTTC. J is TRBJ2-1 and V is TRBV11-2; D is possibly TRBD1 (5 bases). The ends were cut back, 4 bases at V and 13 bases at J, with 14 bases in the middle. The CDR3 sequence is 12 residues long. Looked up from germline, CDR1 is SGHAT and CDR2 is FQNNGV.

This clonotype was detected a few times. This chain links TRBV6-2 or TRBV6-3 with TRBJ2-1, with D perhaps TRBD2 (6 bases). Germline V CDR1 and CDR2: MNHEY, SVGEGT. This CDR3 has 15 residues. The V end lost 0 bases, the J end lost 9 bases, and 15 bases lay between the germline ends. This CDR3 reads CASSYSKAGGIEQFF. CDR3 DNA: TGTGCCAGCAGTTACTCGAAGGCTGGAGGGATTGAGCAGTTCTTC.

This clonotype has ten or more counts. The chain has TRBV12-3 or TRBV12-4 and TRBJ2-5; the match to TRBD1 covers 10 bases. The length of the CDR3 is 14 residues. Unmatched junction bases numbered 2, after V lost 5 bases and J lost 2 bases. CDR3 sequence: CASSGTGAQETQYF. The CDR3 DNA sequence: TGTGCCAGCAGTGGGACAGGGGCGCAAGAGACCCAGTACTTC.

This clonotype was seen repeatedly, ten times or more. J is TRBJ2-3 and V is TRBV5-3; D is unclear. TRBV5-3 is an ORF, with its function uncertain. This CDR3 has 17 amino acids. The V end lost 1 base, the J end lost 2 bases, and 17 bases lay between the germline ends. The CDR3 bases are TGTGCCAGAAGCTTGTTCCGGGCCGTGAAAACCACAGATACGCAGTATTTT. It encodes CARSLFRAVKTTDTQYF.

This chain uses TRBV5-1 with TRBJ2-1, with 7 bases lining up with TRBD2. The CDR3 has 16 residues. Germline CDR1 and CDR2: SGHRS and YFSETQ. Losses at the gene ends were 1 base for V and 4 bases for J; bases not matched to a gene: 8. CDR3 nucleotides: TGCGCCAGCAGCTTGTTGCCTAGCGGATCTTACAATGAGCAGTTCTTC. It translates to CASSLLPSGSYNEQFF.

This chain joins TRBV7-9 and TRBJ1-2; D remains ambiguous. Germline V gene data show CDR1 as SEHNR and CDR2 as FQNEAQ (reference sequence). The CDR3 sequence is 12 residues long. V gave up 6 bases and J gave up 9 bases, with 14 bases separating them. The CDR3 sequence is CASRDSKGSYTF. The CDR3, as DNA: TGTGCCAGCAGGGACTCCAAAGGGAGCTACACCTTC.

This clonotype was observed a handful of times. This chain connects TRBV6-5 to TRBJ1-2, with D possibly TRBD1 on 6 matching bases. Between the trimmed V and J ends, which lost 0 bases and 3 bases, there was a span of 14 bases. Germline assignment: CDR1 MNHEY and CDR2 SVGAGI. This CDR3 has 16 amino acids. The CDR3 region is CASSYSQREGDYGYTF. CDR3 sequence (DNA): TGTGCCAGCAGTTACTCGCAGCGGGAGGGGGACTATGGCTACACCTTC.

This clonotype was seen a handful of times. The chain has TRBV5-6 and TRBJ2-7; D gene uncertain. The CDR3 totals 12 residues. Germline-derived CDR1 and CDR2 are SGHDT and YYEEEE. V gave up 1 base and J gave up 3 bases, with 5 bases separating them. The CDR3 nucleotides read TGTGCCAGCAGCTTGAATCGCTACGAGCAGTACGTC. It codes for CASSLNRYEQYV.

This clonotype was observed at least ten times. The chain employs TRBV29-1 and TRBJ2-7; D is unresolved. The germline gives CDR1 SQVTM, CDR2 ANQGSEA. Trimming pared 5 bases from V and 3 bases from J, leaving 8 bases between. The CDR3 length is 11 residues. The CDR3 DNA reads TGCAGCGTTAGACTCCACTACGAGCAGTACTTC. Protein: CSVRLHYEQYF.

This chain connects TRBV7-9 to TRBJ1-2; 8 nucleotides line up with TRBD1. Germline V lookup: CDR1 SEHNR, CDR2 FQNEAQ (reference sequence). The CDR3 runs 12 residues. V trimming: 5 bases; J trimming: 10 bases; junction bases outside the gene matches: 6. The CDR3 protein is CASSVGQGHYTF. The CDR3, as DNA: TGTGCCAGCAGCGTCGGACAGGGCCACTACACCTTC.

The rearrangement links TRBV7-7 to TRBJ2-2; no clear D gene. Trimming pared 5 bases from V and 0 bases from J, leaving 10 bases between. Germline assignment: CDR1 SSHAT and CDR2 FNYEAQ (reference sequence). The CDR3 is made up of 15 amino acids. CDR3 in DNA: TGTGCCAGCAGCCCCAACGCAGCGAACACCGGGGAGCTGTTTTTT. It codes for CASSPNAANTGELFF.

The gene calls are TRBV20-1 and TRBJ1-5; TRBD1 might be the D (5 bases). CDR1 DFQATT and CDR2 SNEGSKA come from the germline V gene (reference sequence). The CDR3 covers 14 residues. With 6 bases removed from V and 0 bases from J, the gap between germline ends came to 12 bases. For the CDR3, the DNA is TGCAGTGCCAAAGACAGCCATAGCAATCAGCCCCAGCATTTT. Encoded protein: CSAKDSHSNQPQHF.